The 7 T cell receptor beta chains reported below all come from one sample, sequenced in a study of T cells in Graves' hyperthyroidism and ophthalmopathy. Amplification of TCR beta CDR3 regions used RNA as the template. The primer set for the first-round RT-PCR of the TCR CDR3 was HTBI. TCRdb processed the multiplex PCR reads anew with MiXCR; each CDR3 protein has one entry. This sample has about 520,000 distinct CDR3 sequences, with approximately 25% found just once. Sequenced input: blood. The receptor set was obtained from a woman aged 30 to 39 with Graves' ophthalmopathy.

The rearrangement uses TRBV5-1 and TRBJ1-2; D not resolved. Germline V gene sequence: CDR1 SGHRS, CDR2 YFSETQ. Trimming removed 4 bases at V and 0 bases at J, with 7 bases between. The length of the CDR3 is 13 residues. The chain's CDR3 is CASSPFANYGYTF. The CDR3 coding sequence is TGCGCCAGCAGCCCCTTTGCTAACTATGGCTACACCTTC.

This chain uses TRBV11-1 with TRBJ2-2, with 9 bases lining up with TRBD2. CDR3 length: 16 residues. Germline V gives CDR1 SGHAT, CDR2 FQDESV (reference sequence). Trimming at V came to 3 bases and at J to 5 bases, leaving 7 bases not matched to a gene. CDR3 amino acids: CASSFYSGGSTGELFF. As DNA, the CDR3 is TGTGCCAGCAGCTTTTATAGCGGGGGAAGTACCGGGGAGCTGTTTTTT.

On this clonotype: This may come from a read error, since a much larger clone is one base off. This rearrangement joins TRBV27 to TRBJ1-3; maybe TRBD1 (6 bases). V lost 3 bases and J 2 bases, leaving 11 bases between the germline ends. CDR1 is MNHEY, CDR2 SMNVEV, per germline (reference sequence). This CDR3 is built from 15 residues. The CDR3 loop is CASSFWGQAGNTIYF. The DNA for the CDR3 is TGTGCCAGCAGTTTCTGGGGGCAGGCTGGAAACACCATATATTTT.

On this clonotype: Relative to the germline gene, one junction end is altered; a read error may explain this. J is TRBJ1-1 and V is TRBV27; D is perhaps TRBD1 (6 bases). This CDR3 is built from 19 residues. Germline V gene sequence: CDR1 MNHEY, CDR2 SMNVEV (reference sequence). CDR3 protein: CASSLSGHSGAWESTEAFF. The CDR3, as DNA: TGTGCCAGCAGTTTAAGCGGTCATTCAGGGGCGTGGGAGAGCACTGAAGCCTTCTTT.

This rearrangement joins TRBV15 to TRBJ2-7; TRBD2 aligns across 7 bases. Germline loops: CDR1 LNHNV, CDR2 YYDKDF (reference sequence). The CDR3 contains 17 residues. The junction had 9 bases not matched to a gene; V was cut back by 0 bases and J by 1 base. CDR3 in amino acids: CATSREGGSAASYEQYF. CDR3 sequence (DNA): TGTGCCACCAGCAGAGAGGGCGGGAGCGCCGCGTCCTACGAGCAGTACTTC.

This clonotype was observed many times. The chain links TRBV29-1 to TRBJ2-7; perhaps D is TRBD1 or TRBD2 (6 bases each). Germline assignment: CDR1 SQVTM and CDR2 ANQGSEA. Trimming took 1 base from V and 6 from J, leaving 13 bases between them. The CDR3 covers 13 residues. Written as DNA, the CDR3 is TGCAGCGTTGAAGGGACAGAGGGGGGCGAGCAGTACTTC. As protein: CSVEGTEGGEQYF.

To note about this clonotype: At one of its ends the junction is not consistent with the germline gene, which may arise from a read error. This chain links TRBV5-1 with TRBJ2-7, with D perhaps matching TRBD1 or TRBD2 (5 bases each). The CDR3 has 16 amino acids. The germline V gene encodes CDR1 SGHRS and CDR2 YFSETQ. The CDR3 here is CASSLGLGTGTYEQYF. CDR3 coding DNA: TGCGCCAGTAGCTTGGGTCTAGGGACGGGGACCTACGAGCAGTACTTC.